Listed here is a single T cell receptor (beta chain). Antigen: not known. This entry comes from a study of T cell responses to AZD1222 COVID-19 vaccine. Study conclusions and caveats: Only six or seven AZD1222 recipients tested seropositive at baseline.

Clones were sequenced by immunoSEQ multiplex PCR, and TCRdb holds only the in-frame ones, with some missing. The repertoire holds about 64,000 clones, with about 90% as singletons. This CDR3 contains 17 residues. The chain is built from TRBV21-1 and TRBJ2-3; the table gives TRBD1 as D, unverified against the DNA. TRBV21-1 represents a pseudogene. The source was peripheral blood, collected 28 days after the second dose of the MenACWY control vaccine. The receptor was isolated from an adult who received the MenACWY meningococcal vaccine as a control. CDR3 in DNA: TGTGCCAGCAGCAGATGGCCGCGGACAGGGTGTACAGATACGCAGTATTTT. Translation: CASSRWPRTGCTDTQYF.